What follows is one TCR beta chain and its context. This sample was taken from a study of blood T cell repertoires in COVID-19. The wider study: Some COVID-19 samples were acute and others convalescent; all came from the United States, Italy and Spain. Sources were T cells, B-cell-depleted T cells, or PBMCs; the material itself was cDNA or gDNA.

How the authors handled the data: Estimation of nucleated cell counts was performed using reference gene primer amplification. The data were produced by immunoSEQ multiplex PCR, yet TCRdb's version contains in-frame clones alone and is incomplete. The D gene and trimming were derived from the DNA, and the V and J assignments and clone size from that table. The sample shows fewer than 250,000 clones, around 86% of them seen only once. This sequence originates from a woman aged 55-69 years who had recovered from COVID-19. Material: peripheral blood.

CDR3 in amino acids: CASGKRTEFLYEQYF. The CDR3 bases are TGTGCTAGTGGGAAGAGGACAGAGTTCCTTTACGAGCAGTACTTC. The chain employs TRBV12-5 and TRBJ2-7; possibly TRBD1 for D (6 bases). The germline V gene encodes CDR1 LGHNT and CDR2 FRNRAP. The V end lost 6 bases, the J end lost 4 bases, and 19 bases lay between the germline ends. The CDR3 consists of 15 residues.